Listed here are 20 T cell receptor beta chains from one sample, sequenced in a study of T cells in Graves' hyperthyroidism and ophthalmopathy. Amplification of TCR beta CDR3 regions was performed using RNA transcripts as template. The study used the HTBI primer set for a first-round RT-PCR of the TCR CDR3. TCRdb reprocessed the multiplex PCR reads with MiXCR, giving one entry per CDR3 protein. The sample lists around 440,000 distinct CDR3 sequences, 15% to 18% occurring once. The sequenced sample was blood. The source of these receptors is a woman under 30 with Graves' hyperthyroidism.

This clonotype was detected only a few times. The chain carries TRBV7-9 and TRBJ1-2, with 12 positions matching TRBD1. The V segment lost 6 bases and the J segment 4 bases; nucleotides outside the gene matches: 9. The CDR3 length is 16 residues. Germline V gives CDR1 SEHNR, CDR2 FQNEAQ (reference sequence). CDR3 amino acids: CASRGTGGAGSYGYTF. CDR3 bases: TGTGCCAGCAGAGGGACAGGGGGCGCGGGTAGCTATGGCTACACCTTC.

This clonotype was detected only a few times. The chain is built from TRBV6-7 and TRBJ2-5; D tentatively reads TRBD1 or TRBD2 (5 bases each). TRBV6-7 is identified as an open reading frame with a role that is uncertain. CDR3 length: 14 residues. CDR3 coding DNA: TGTGCAGGGGAGCCCACTGGGCCACAAGAGACCCAGTACTTC. Residues: CAGEPTGPQETQYF.

In this sample, this clonotype turned up many times. The chain recombines TRBV7-8 with TRBJ1-2; the D gene is possibly TRBD1 (6 bases). V lost 5 bases and J 5 bases, leaving 18 bases between the germline ends. The CDR3 runs 15 residues. Germline lookup yields CDR1 SGHVS and CDR2 FQNEAQ. The CDR3 region is CASSPDRPGAYGYTF. The DNA of the CDR3 is TGTGCCAGCAGCCCAGACAGGCCGGGGGCATATGGCTACACCTTC.

This clonotype was counted at least ten times. This chain joins TRBV11-2 and TRBJ2-1; no firm D call. Germline values: CDR1 SGHAT, CDR2 FQNNGV. Trimming shortened V by 4 bases and J by 10 bases, and 11 bases separated the two germline ends. This CDR3 has 12 amino acids. CDR3 in DNA: TGTGCCAGCAGCTCCCCTCACCGGGAGCAGTTCTTC. Translation: CASSSPHREQFF.

The chain employs TRBV13 and TRBJ2-5; D tentatively reads TRBD1 or TRBD2 (5 bases each). CDR3 size: 14 residues. V lost 5 bases to trimming and J lost 1 base, with 11 bases between them. Germline V gene sequence: CDR1 PRHDT, CDR2 FYEKMQ (reference sequence). The CDR3 nucleotides are TGTGCCAGCAGCCTCCGGGACCCCCAAGAGACCCAGTACTTC. Translated, it gives CASSLRDPQETQYF.

In this sample, this clonotype turned up many times. The V gene is TRBV29-1, the J gene TRBJ1-1, with unresolved D. The V gene's germline CDR1 is SQVTM and CDR2 ANQGSEA. The CDR3 has 13 residues. Trimming took 1 base from V and 1 from J, leaving 7 bases between them. The CDR3 protein is CSVEVKENTEAFF. CDR3 DNA: TGCAGCGTTGAAGTAAAAGAGAACACTGAAGCTTTCTTT.

Worth noting for this clonotype: The junction and the germline gene differ at one end; a read error may be behind it. CDR3 nucleotide sequence: TGTGCCGGCAGGGGAACCTTCTCTGGGGCCAACGTCCTGACTTTC. Translation: CAGRGTFSGANVLTF. V gene TRBV2 combines with J gene TRBJ2-6, with D perhaps matching TRBD1 (6 bases). The CDR3 runs to 15 residues. Germline V gene lookup returns CDR1 SNHLY and CDR2 FYNNEI.

In this sample, this clonotype turned up many times. The chain carries TRBV6-2 or TRBV6-3 and TRBJ2-7; 7 bases align to TRBD1. With 3 bases clipped from V and 5 bases from J, the junction kept 7 bases outside the gene matches. The CDR3 covers 14 residues. The germline V gene encodes CDR1 MNHEY and CDR2 SVGEGT. The CDR3 spells CASSYRWQGDEQYF. DNA of the CDR3: TGTGCCAGCAGTTATCGTTGGCAGGGGGACGAGCAGTACTTC.

The chain couples TRBV2 to TRBJ2-4; 10 nucleotides agree with TRBD2. V trimming: 4 bases; J trimming: 1 base; junction bases outside the gene matches: 10. Germline V CDR1 and CDR2: SNHLY, FYNNEI. CDR3 length: 18 residues. The CDR3 DNA follows: TGTGCCAGCAGTGTGATCCAGCGGGAGGGCCGGGCCAAAAACATTCAGTACTTC. The encoded protein is CASSVIQREGRAKNIQYF.

This clonotype was seen repeatedly, ten times or more. V and J are TRBV2 and TRBJ1-2, with D perhaps matching TRBD1 (6 bases). Germline-derived CDR1 and CDR2 are SNHLY and FYNNEI. The CDR3 extends over 17 amino acids. The V gene lost 4 bases and the J gene lost 3 bases, with 21 bases spanning the gap. CDR3 DNA: TGTGCCAGCAGTGGTGACTCGATTACAGGGCTCGACTATGGCTACACCTTC. Amino acid sequence: CASSGDSITGLDYGYTF.

This clonotype was picked up many times. The chain combines TRBV27 with TRBJ2-1; D is possibly TRBD2 (6 bases). CDR1 is MNHEY, CDR2 SMNVEV, per germline (reference sequence). The CDR3 runs 13 residues. Trimming removed 5 bases at V and 8 bases at J, with 13 bases between. CDR3 in amino acids: CASSRISGDEQFF. CDR3 nucleotides: TGTGCCAGCAGTCGAATTAGCGGCGATGAGCAGTTCTTC.

This clonotype was counted many times. The chain has TRBV6-2 or TRBV6-3 and TRBJ2-7; no clear D gene. The V end lost 6 bases, the J end lost 3 bases, and 9 bases lay between the germline ends. The CDR3 is made up of 12 amino acids. Germline CDR1 MNHEY, CDR2 SVGEGT. The DNA for the CDR3 is TGTGCCAGCAGATATGGGTACTACGAGCAGTACTTC. Translating gives CASRYGYYEQYF.

This clonotype was seen more than once but under ten times. The chain is built from TRBV20-1 and TRBJ1-1; D uncertain. Looked up from germline, CDR1 is DFQATT and CDR2 is SNEGSKA (reference sequence). The CDR3 totals 11 residues. V lost 2 bases and J 8 bases, leaving 9 bases between the germline ends. The CDR3 DNA sequence: TGCAGTGCTAGAATCACTATCGAAGCTTTCTTT. This codes for CSARITIEAFF.

This clonotype was observed many times. V gene TRBV11-3 combines with J gene TRBJ2-7; TRBD1 agrees at 11 bases. Germline V lookup: CDR1 SGHNT, CDR2 YENEEA. The V segment lost 3 bases and the J segment 5 bases; nucleotides outside the gene matches: 3. This CDR3 is 14 amino acids long. Here the CDR3 reads CASSLGQGEHEQYF. The CDR3 bases are TGTGCCAGCAGCTTGGGACAGGGGGAGCACGAGCAGTACTTC.

Ten or more counts support this clonotype. The rearrangement joins TRBV7-9 to TRBJ2-7; D is unresolved. V was trimmed by 2 bases and J by 0 bases, leaving 11 bases between them. Germline assignment: CDR1 SEHNR and CDR2 FQNEAQ (reference sequence). CDR3 length equals 15 residues. CDR3 coding DNA: TGTGCCAGCAGCTTACTCAAGGGCAGCTCCTACGAGCAGTACTTC. It is translated as CASSLLKGSSYEQYF.

This clonotype was seen only a few times. This chain uses TRBV20-1 with TRBJ1-1; the match to TRBD1 covers 9 bases. Trimming removed 1 base from V and 4 bases from J; junction bases left unmatched: 13. The CDR3 contains 17 residues. Per germline, CDR1 DFQATT and CDR2 SNEGSKA (reference sequence). The CDR3 loop reads CSARVPINRGLGTEAFF. The CDR3 DNA sequence: TGCAGTGCTAGAGTTCCCATAAACAGGGGGCTGGGCACTGAAGCTTTCTTT.

This clonotype was recorded many times. The chain carries TRBV29-1 and TRBJ1-2, with no clear D. This CDR3 region has 13 residues. Trimming took off 2 bases at V and 2 bases at J, with 9 bases between the two ends. Germline values: CDR1 SQVTM, CDR2 ANQGSEA. The CDR3 here is CSVEPNNNYGYTF. CDR3 sequence (DNA): TGCAGCGTTGAACCTAATAACAACTATGGCTACACCTTC. Full variable domain (rest looked up from reference TRBV29-1 and TRBJ1-2): SAVISQKPSRDICQRGTSLTIQCQVDSQVTMMFWYRQQPGQSLTLIATANQGSEATYESGFVIDKFPISRPNLTFSTLTVSNMSPEDSSIYLCSVEPNNNYGYTFGSGTRLTVV.

This clonotype was counted only a few times. The genes are TRBV7-2 and TRBJ1-3; D is perhaps TRBD1 (6 bases). The germline gives CDR1 SGHTA, CDR2 FQGNSA. The CDR3 runs to 15 residues. V dropped 2 bases and J dropped 4 bases, with 12 bases sitting between them. The CDR3 region has the DNA TGTGCCAGCAGCTTAACGGGGGCGCAAGGAAACACCATATATTTT. Translation: CASSLTGAQGNTIYF.

This sequence joins TRBV4-1 and TRBJ1-1, with D perhaps TRBD1 (6 bases). CDR1 is MGHRA and CDR2 is YSYEKL in the germline V gene. The germline V and J ends were trimmed by 2 bases and 1 base, with 14 bases remaining between them. This CDR3 is built from 16 residues. CDR3 amino acids: CASSQLTGAGNTEAFF. The CDR3, as DNA: TGCGCCAGCAGCCAACTTACGGGGGCAGGGAACACTGAAGCTTTCTTT.

The sample holds a few counts of this clonotype. The chain recombines TRBV2 with TRBJ1-6, with D perhaps matching TRBD1 (6 bases). CDR1 and CDR2 (germline): SNHLY, FYNNEI. Deletions cut 6 bases from V and 12 bases from J, with 15 bases between. The CDR3 length is 13 residues. The CDR3 nucleotides are TGTGCCAGCAGGGTCTCGGACAGTCAACCCCTCCACTTT. This encodes CASRVSDSQPLHF.